These T cell receptor beta chains were read from a single sample in a study of blood T cell repertoires in COVID-19. Some clones are missing from TCRdb's copy, which holds only in-frame ones; the method was immunoSEQ multiplex PCR. The sample contains 200,000 to 300,000 clones, more than 75% of which appear only once. The sequenced material came from PBMCs or T cells enriched from blood (not recorded which). The receptors were sampled from a woman younger than 35 who had recovered from COVID-19. CDR3s include the opening cysteine and the closing phenylalanine or tryptophan. Rows give clone size only sometimes, using once, few, many, or a class for an expanded clone.

cdr3_length: 16
clone_size: few
j_call: TRBJ2-3
v_call: TRBV14
cdr3_aa: CASSRGTGYHTDTQYF

cdr3_length: 16
clone_size: NA
j_call: TRBJ1-1
v_call: TRBV7-9
cdr3_aa: CASSLGFSGRVTEAFF

cdr3_length: 15
clone_size: NA
j_call: TRBJ2-3
v_call: TRBV6-5
cdr3_aa: CASSMTQGYTDTQYF

cdr3_length: 14
clone_size: NA
j_call: TRBJ2-7
v_call: TRBV28
cdr3_aa: CASSHRDRGYEQYF

cdr3_length: 17
clone_size: NA
j_call: TRBJ2-7
v_call: TRBV7-2
cdr3_aa: CASSLTLAGAYSYEQYF

cdr3_length: 12
clone_size: NA
j_call: TRBJ2-1
v_call: TRBV7-9
cdr3_aa: CAIRGAVGEQFF

cdr3_length: 17
clone_size: NA
j_call: TRBJ2-1
v_call: TRBV29-1
cdr3_aa: CSVEVRTGSSSYNEQFF

cdr3_length: 13
clone_size: NA
j_call: TRBJ2-1
v_call: TRBV2
cdr3_aa: CASETSVYNEQFF

cdr3_length: 17
clone_size: NA
j_call: TRBJ1-2
v_call: TRBV11-3
cdr3_aa: CASSLAPLTPGERGYTF

cdr3_length: 14
clone_size: NA
j_call: TRBJ1-2
v_call: TRBV11-2
cdr3_aa: CASSLAALSGQGAF

cdr3_length: 14
clone_size: NA
j_call: TRBJ1-4
v_call: TRBV19
cdr3_aa: CASSMQGGKEKLFF

cdr3_length: 15
clone_size: few
j_call: TRBJ2-3
v_call: TRBV6-5
cdr3_aa: CATRTRTGYTDTQYF

cdr3_length: 15
clone_size: NA
j_call: TRBJ2-3
v_call: TRBV30
cdr3_aa: CAWSNGGGRTDTQYF

cdr3_length: 15
clone_size: NA
j_call: TRBJ2-1
v_call: TRBV6-5
cdr3_aa: CASSPSTGSRNEQFF

cdr3_length: 16
clone_size: NA
j_call: TRBJ2-7
v_call: TRBV28
cdr3_aa: CASSLASGSLSYEQYF

cdr3_length: 16
clone_size: NA
j_call: TRBJ2-3
v_call: TRBV7-3
cdr3_aa: CASSLNPGVTADTQYF

cdr3_length: 12
clone_size: once
j_call: TRBJ1-1
v_call: TRBV30
cdr3_aa: CAGIQENTEAFF

cdr3_length: 13
clone_size: NA
j_call: TRBJ1-2
v_call: TRBV12-3/TRBV12-4
cdr3_aa: CASRMTGNYGYTF

cdr3_length: 13
clone_size: NA
j_call: TRBJ1-2
v_call: TRBV6-5
cdr3_aa: CASSSGQGISYTF

cdr3_length: 15
clone_size: NA
j_call: TRBJ2-1
v_call: TRBV10-3
cdr3_aa: CAIRTSPGSYNEQFF

cdr3_length: 15
clone_size: few
j_call: TRBJ1-5
v_call: TRBV3-1/TRBV3-2
cdr3_aa: CASSQGPGGHQPQHF

cdr3_length: 15
clone_size: NA
j_call: TRBJ2-7
v_call: TRBV11-2
cdr3_aa: CASSTTGAKKDEQYF

cdr3_length: 15
clone_size: NA
j_call: TRBJ1-5
v_call: TRBV3-1/TRBV3-2
cdr3_aa: CASRQSGTGDQPQHF

cdr3_length: 13
clone_size: NA
j_call: TRBJ1-3
v_call: TRBV19
cdr3_aa: CATTGHSGNTIYF

cdr3_length: 15
clone_size: NA
j_call: TRBJ1-4
v_call: TRBV3-1/TRBV3-2
cdr3_aa: CASSLGGSSNEKLFF

cdr3_length: 13
clone_size: NA
j_call: TRBJ2-7
v_call: TRBV20-1
cdr3_aa: CSASERSTYEQYF

cdr3_length: 15
clone_size: NA
j_call: TRBJ2-7
v_call: TRBV6-5
cdr3_aa: CASRFGLAGVYEQYF

cdr3_length: 16
clone_size: NA
j_call: TRBJ2-7
v_call: TRBV13
cdr3_aa: CASSVDGQGVYGEQYF

cdr3_length: 16
clone_size: NA
j_call: TRBJ1-2
v_call: TRBV28
cdr3_aa: CASSNPGTGPLYGYTF

cdr3_length: 13
clone_size: NA
j_call: TRBJ1-1
v_call: TRBV30
cdr3_aa: CAWCPTGNTEAFF

cdr3_length: 16
clone_size: once
j_call: TRBJ1-1
v_call: TRBV19
cdr3_aa: CASSIQVRIKNTEAFF

cdr3_length: 13
clone_size: once
j_call: TRBJ1-1
v_call: TRBV19
cdr3_aa: CASSEQVGTEAFF

cdr3_length: 14
clone_size: NA
j_call: TRBJ2-7
v_call: TRBV4-3
cdr3_aa: CASSLDRGVYEQYF

cdr3_length: 13
clone_size: NA
j_call: TRBJ1-2
v_call: TRBV10-3
cdr3_aa: CATRTGEEYGYTF

cdr3_length: 18
clone_size: NA
j_call: TRBJ2-3
v_call: TRBV5-6
cdr3_aa: CASSLTPGLAGLRDTQYF